This T cell receptor (beta chain) was recovered during a study of cytomegalovirus exposure and HLA in healthy donors. It was with 60 Vbeta and 13 Jbeta primers that the PCR ran. The protocol was immunoSEQ multiplex PCR, while the TCRdb copy is restricted to in-frame clones and leaves out a portion. This sample has 160,000 or so clones; roughly 80% occur once, and the top ten carry 1.4%. Whole-study results and caveats: Presence/absence analysis assumed near-uniform sequencing depth across donors.

As concerns this clone: Its specificity is unknown.

Germline V gene data show CDR1 as MNHEY and CDR2 as SMNVEV (reference sequence). V lost 1 base and J lost 2, with 5 bases in between. The CDR3 has 14 amino acids. This TCR was recovered from a male donor in good health and CMV-seronegative. The chain uses TRBV27 and TRBJ2-2, with no clear D. Material: PBMCs. The CDR3 DNA reads as TGTGCCAGCAGTTTATACGGTAACACCGGGGAGCTGTTTTTT. Its protein is CASSLYGNTGELFF.